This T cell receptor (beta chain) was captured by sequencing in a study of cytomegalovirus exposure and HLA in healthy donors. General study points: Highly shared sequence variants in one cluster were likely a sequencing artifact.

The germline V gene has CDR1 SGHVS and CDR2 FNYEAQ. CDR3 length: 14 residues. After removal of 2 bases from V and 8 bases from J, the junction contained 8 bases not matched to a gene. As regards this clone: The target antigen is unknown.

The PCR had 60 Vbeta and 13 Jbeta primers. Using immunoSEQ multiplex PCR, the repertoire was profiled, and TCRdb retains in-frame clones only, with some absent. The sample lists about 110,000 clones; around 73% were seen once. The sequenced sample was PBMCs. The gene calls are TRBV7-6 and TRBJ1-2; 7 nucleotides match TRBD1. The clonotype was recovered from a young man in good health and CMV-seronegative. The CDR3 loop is CASSLSGGTDGYTF. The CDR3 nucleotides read TGTGCCAGCAGCTTATCCGGTGGGACAGACGGCTACACCTTC. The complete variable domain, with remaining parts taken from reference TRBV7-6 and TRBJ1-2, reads GAGVSQSPRYKVTKRGQDVALRCDPISGHVSLYWYRQALGQGPEFLTYFNYEAQQDKSGLPNDRFSAERPEGSISTLTIQRTEQRDSAMYRCASSLSGGTDGYTFGSGTRLTVV.